Listed here are 32 T cell receptor beta chains from one sample, sequenced in a study of shared clonotypes between healthy human individuals. Clones were sequenced by immunoSEQ multiplex PCR, and TCRdb holds only the in-frame ones, with some missing. Of around 700,000 clones in the sample, approximately 75% were seen once. Material: memory CD4+ T cells sorted from blood. Stated subset: CD45RA-negative fraction. The receptor source for this set is a woman aged 25 to 45 in good health.

CDR3 bases: TGTGCCAGCAGTTTTGGAGTCACAGGTCGGGGGCAGCCCCAGCATTTT. This codes for CASSFGVTGRGQPQHF. V gene TRBV28 combines with J gene TRBJ1-5, with a tentative D call TRBD1 (5 bases). Germline V gene data show CDR1 as MDHEN and CDR2 as SYDVKM. V was clipped by 3 bases and J by 7 bases, with 19 bases between them. This CDR3 comprises 16 residues.

The V and J genes are TRBV27 and TRBJ2-5; TRBD2 matches 12 bases. The CDR3 sequence is 16 residues long. Trimming cost V 7 bases and J 1 base; bases outside gene matches: 7. Germline CDR1 and CDR2: MNHEY and SMNVEV (reference sequence). The CDR3 sequence is CASTSQLAGGQETQYF. The CDR3 DNA reads TGTGCCAGCACATCCCAACTAGCGGGGGGCCAAGAGACCCAGTACTTC.

This clone appeared a few times. The V and J genes are TRBV19 and TRBJ2-5; TRBD1 matches 8 bases. Germline-derived CDR1 and CDR2 are LNHDA and SQIVND (reference sequence). The junction had 14 bases not matched to a gene; V was cut back by 5 bases and J by 9 bases. The length of the CDR3 is 15 residues. CDR3 in amino acids: CASSQTHRGVMAQYF. The CDR3 region has the DNA TGTGCCAGTAGTCAGACGCACAGGGGGGTTATGGCCCAGTACTTC. The full variable domain, completed using reference TRBV19 and TRBJ2-5, is DGGITQSPKYLFRKEGQNVTLSCEQNLNHDAMYWYRQDPGQGLRLIYYSQIVNDFQKGDIAEGYSVSREKKESFPLTVTSAQKNPTAFYLCASSQTHRGVMAQYFGPGTRLLVL.

In its sample, this clone was seen once. This chain uses TRBV6-1 with TRBJ1-3, with D possibly matching TRBD1 (5 bases). The CDR3 spans 15 residues. Germline V gene sequence: CDR1 MNHNS, CDR2 SASEGT. V lost 9 bases to trimming and J lost 0 bases, with 15 bases between them. CDR3 region: CASLPGLLSGNTIYF. The CDR3 bases are TGTGCCAGTTTACCGGGACTCCTCTCTGGAAACACCATATATTTT.

The chain is built from TRBV6-4 and TRBJ2-5, with D possibly TRBD2 on 7 matching bases. Looked up from germline, CDR1 is MRHNA and CDR2 is SNTAGT. The CDR3 has 16 amino acids. Trimming cost V 4 bases and J 6 bases, with 21 bases left between them. CDR3 residues: CASSGPIRYGGQTQYF. In DNA, the CDR3 is TGTGCCAGCAGTGGACCCATTAGGTACGGGGGGCAGACCCAGTACTTC.

The chain is built from TRBV7-2 and TRBJ1-1, with unresolved D. The CDR3 is 14 residues long. V lost 6 bases to trimming and J lost 2 bases, with 13 bases between them. Germline assignment: CDR1 SGHTA and CDR2 FQGNSA. CDR3 DNA: TGTGCCAGCAGGAGCCACTATCTTAACACTGAAGCTTTCTTT. Protein product: CASRSHYLNTEAFF. The whole variable domain, remainder taken from reference TRBV7-2 and TRBJ1-1, is GAGVSQSPSNKVTEKGKDVELRCDPISGHTALYWYRQSLGQGLEFLIYFQGNSAPDKSGLPSDRFSAERTGGSVSTLTIQRTQQEDSAVYLCASRSHYLNTEAFFGQGTRLTVV.

The V and J genes are TRBV10-2 and TRBJ2-7; 9 bases fit TRBD2. J lost 3 bases, V lost 1 base, and 1 base had no gene match. Germline V lookup: CDR1 WSHSY, CDR2 SAAADI. The CDR3 has 14 amino acids. CDR3 loop: CASSEFSGSYEQYF. The CDR3 region has the DNA TGCGCCAGCAGTGAGTTTAGCGGGAGCTACGAGCAGTACTTC.

This clone was observed once. V is TRBV2 and J is TRBJ2-3; a possible D gene is TRBD1 (7 bases). The ends were cut back, 6 bases at V and 4 bases at J, with 11 bases in the middle. Germline CDR1 is SNHLY and CDR2 is FYNNEI. This CDR3 contains 13 residues. The CDR3 coding sequence is TGTGCCAGCAGGGAGGGGGCGTCAGATACGCAGTATTTT. This encodes CASREGASDTQYF.

This chain connects TRBV28 to TRBJ1-4, with no clear D. The germline gives CDR1 MDHEN, CDR2 SYDVKM. This CDR3 is 14 amino acids long. The germline V and J ends were trimmed by 7 bases and 5 bases, with 14 bases remaining between them. Here the CDR3 reads CASTAKGTNEKLFF. CDR3 in DNA: TGTGCCAGCACGGCGAAGGGTACAAATGAAAAACTGTTTTTT. Filled out from reference TRBV28 and TRBJ1-4, the complete variable domain reads DVKVTQSSRYLVKRTGEKVFLECVQDMDHENMFWYRQDPGLGLRLIYFSYDVKMKEKGDIPEGYSVSREKKERFSLILESASTNQTSMYLCASTAKGTNEKLFFGSGTQLSVL.

The chain is built from TRBV27 and TRBJ2-6; D not resolved. The CDR3 runs 14 residues. V was cut by 6 bases and J by 3 bases, with 9 bases left in between. The germline CDR1 and CDR2 sequences are MNHEY and SMNVEV (reference sequence). The CDR3 DNA is TGTGCCAGCAGCCGCCTCGGTGGGGCCAACGTCCTGACTTTC. Translated, it gives CASSRLGGANVLTF.

The V and J genes are TRBV4-2 and TRBJ2-1, with D uncertain. This CDR3 region has 15 residues. Germline assignment: CDR1 LGHNA and CDR2 YNFKEQ. V shed 0 bases and J shed 6 bases, with 12 bases lying between them. The CDR3 loop is CASSQESLVLNEQFF. CDR3 coding DNA: TGTGCCAGCAGCCAAGAAAGTCTAGTTCTCAATGAGCAGTTCTTC.

In its sample, this clone was seen once. The rearrangement uses TRBV6-6 and TRBJ1-1, with TRBD1 as a possible D gene (6 bases). The length of the CDR3 is 15 residues. The germline gives CDR1 MNHNY, CDR2 SVGAGI (reference sequence). Between the trimmed V and J ends, which lost 3 bases and 0 bases, there was a span of 11 bases. This CDR3 reads CASSYPRGLNTEAFF. CDR3 bases: TGTGCCAGCAGTTATCCGAGGGGGTTGAACACTGAAGCTTTCTTT.

The CDR3 is CAISRGDLDTEAFF. Written as DNA, the CDR3 is TGTGCCATCAGTCGTGGGGACCTGGACACTGAAGCTTTCTTT. This chain joins TRBV10-3 and TRBJ1-1, with D maybe TRBD1 (5 bases). CDR3 length equals 14 residues. Trimming removed 5 bases from V and 3 bases from J, with 13 bases in between. Germline V gene sequence: CDR1 ENHRY, CDR2 SYGVKD.

The chain is built from TRBV7-9 and TRBJ2-7, with a tentative D call TRBD2 (6 bases). V lost 6 bases to trimming and J lost 6 bases, with 18 bases between them. The germline V gene encodes CDR1 SEHNR and CDR2 FQNEAQ (reference sequence). The CDR3 length is 14 residues. The CDR3 coding sequence is TGTGCCAGCAGTCCTGGACTACCCGTTGGCGAGCAGTACTTC. This encodes CASSPGLPVGEQYF.

This clone has ten or more counts. In DNA form, the CDR3 reads TGTGCCAGCAGCTCGGGGACCATCCAAGAGACCCAGTACTTC. It is translated as CASSSGTIQETQYF. The chain recombines TRBV5-4 with TRBJ2-5, with D possibly being TRBD1 or TRBD2 (5 bases each). The CDR3 covers 14 residues. With 3 bases removed from V and 1 base from J, the gap between germline ends came to 10 bases. The germline CDR1 and CDR2 sequences are SGHNT and YYREEE (reference sequence). Full variable domain (rest looked up from reference TRBV5-4 and TRBJ2-5): ETGVTQSPTHLIKTRGQQVTLRCSSQSGHNTVSWYQQALGQGPQFIFQYYREEENGRGNFPPRFSGLQFPNYSSELNVNALELDDSALYLCASSSGTIQETQYFGPGTRLLVL.

J is TRBJ2-1 and V is TRBV18; 9 bases map to TRBD2. The trim removed 2 bases at V and 4 bases at J, leaving 3 bases unmatched. The CDR3 has 15 residues. The germline V gene encodes CDR1 KGHSH and CDR2 LQKENI. This chain's CDR3 is CASSPTSGRYNEQFF. In nucleotides, the CDR3 is TGTGCCAGCTCACCAACTAGCGGGCGATACAATGAGCAGTTCTTC.

Comments on this clone: This CDR3 is also generated by other DNA sequences in the sample. V and J are TRBV10-3 and TRBJ2-3; tentative D call: TRBD2 (5 bases). Trimming removed 4 bases at V and 0 bases at J, with 5 bases between. The germline V gene has CDR1 ENHRY and CDR2 SYGVKD. The CDR3 is 13 residues long. CDR3 residues: CAISGGSTDTQYF. The CDR3, as DNA: TGTGCCATCAGTGGAGGGAGCACAGATACGCAGTATTTT.

This clone was observed once. The chain joins TRBV18 to TRBJ1-1; D is perhaps TRBD1 (6 bases). This CDR3 is built from 15 residues. Trimming shortened V by 3 bases and J by 0 bases, and 11 bases separated the two germline ends. From germline, CDR1 is KGHSH and CDR2 LQKENI. DNA for the CDR3: TGTGCCAGCTCACCCCAGGACAGCTTGAACACTGAAGCTTTCTTT. Residues: CASSPQDSLNTEAFF. Full variable domain (rest looked up from reference TRBV18 and TRBJ1-1): NAGVMQNPRHLVRRRGQEARLRCSPMKGHSHVYWYRQLPEEGLKFMVYLQKENIIDESGMPKERFSAEFPKEGPSILRIQQVVRGDSAAYFCASSPQDSLNTEAFFGQGTRLTVV.

The rearrangement uses TRBV15 and TRBJ2-5; no firm D call. There are 11 residues in the CDR3. CDR1 is LNHNV, CDR2 YYDKDF, per germline (reference sequence). V was clipped by 3 bases and J by 4 bases, with 3 bases between them. CDR3 residues: CATSSLETQYF. The CDR3 DNA is TGTGCCACCAGCAGTCTAGAGACCCAGTACTTC.

In DNA, the CDR3 is TGTGCCAGCAGCCTCCGGACAGGGAGGACGGCCCAGTACTTC. Protein: CASSLRTGRTAQYF. The V and J genes are TRBV2 and TRBJ2-5, with 8 bases lining up with TRBD1. Germline trimming cut 6 bases from V and 9 bases from J; bases unmatched to any gene: 12. From germline, CDR1 is SNHLY and CDR2 FYNNEI. The CDR3 loop spans 14 amino acids.

The rearrangement joins TRBV29-1 to TRBJ1-1; TRBD1 aligns across 7 bases. The germline CDR1 and CDR2 sequences are SQVTM and ANQGSEA. V shed 5 bases and J 3 bases; nucleotides not matched to a gene: 9. This CDR3 comprises 14 residues. The CDR3 region has the DNA TGCAGCGTTTGGAGCAACAGGGGCGACACTGAAGCTTTCTTT. Residues: CSVWSNRGDTEAFF.

This chain links TRBV5-1 with TRBJ2-2; no firm D call. Germline V gene sequence: CDR1 SGHRS, CDR2 YFSETQ. This CDR3 is built from 15 residues. Deletions cut 0 bases from V and 3 bases from J, with 9 bases between. CDR3: CASSLGGIDTGELFF. DNA for the CDR3: TGCGCCAGCAGCTTGGGAGGCATCGACACCGGGGAGCTGTTTTTT.

A word on this clone: The identical CDR3 is also encoded by other nucleotide sequences in the sample. This chain connects TRBV19 to TRBJ2-1; D uncertain. Germline V gene data show CDR1 as LNHDA and CDR2 as SQIVND (reference sequence). Trimming removed 2 bases from V and 6 bases from J, with 5 bases in between. There are 12 residues in the CDR3. The CDR3 DNA is TGTGCCAGTAGTATATTGGGCAATGAGCAGTTCTTC. This translates into CASSILGNEQFF.

This chain joins TRBV6-1 and TRBJ2-3; TRBD1 matches at 8 bases. Germline V gene sequence: CDR1 MNHNS, CDR2 SASEGT. Trimming removed 1 base from V and 5 bases from J; junction bases left unmatched: 5. The CDR3 runs to 15 residues. CDR3 loop: CASSEGWTGRDTQYF. The CDR3 DNA is TGTGCCAGCAGTGAAGGGTGGACAGGGCGAGATACGCAGTATTTT.

CDR3 sequence: CASSQAGSGRWRRQFF. CDR3 coding DNA: TGTGCCAGCAGCCAAGCGGGCAGCGGGAGGTGGAGGCGGCAGTTCTTC. The gene calls are TRBV14 and TRBJ2-1; 9 nucleotides agree with TRBD2. Losses at the gene ends were 1 base for V and 12 bases for J; bases not matched to a gene: 13. The V gene's germline CDR1 is SGHDN and CDR2 FVKESK. There are 16 residues in the CDR3.

The chain links TRBV28 to TRBJ2-5; D unclear. The J call is uncertain, as TRBJ2-7 better fits the DNA end. Germline V gene data show CDR1 as MDHEN and CDR2 as SYDVKM. CDR3 length: 12 residues. The DNA of the CDR3 is TGTGCCAGCAGTCCCGACATAAGCGAGCAGTACTTC. Protein: CASSPDISEQYF.

The chain employs TRBV6-9 and TRBJ1-5; tentatively, D is TRBD1 (5 bases). V was cut by 2 bases and J by 9 bases, with 23 bases left in between. Germline V gene data show CDR1 as MNHGY and CDR2 as SVAAGI. This CDR3 is built from 17 residues. The CDR3 loop is CASSYRGADTRVLPQHF. The CDR3 region has the DNA TGTGCCAGCAGTTATCGAGGGGCGGACACACGGGTTCTGCCCCAGCATTTT.

J is TRBJ2-1 and V is TRBV11-2, with 8 bases aligning to TRBD2. This CDR3 comprises 15 residues. Germline assignment: CDR1 SGHAT and CDR2 FQNNGV. The J segment lost 9 bases and the V segment lost 1 base, leaving 8 bases of the junction unmatched. The CDR3 sequence: CASSLGTSRVGEQFF. As DNA, the CDR3 is TGTGCCAGCAGCTTAGGGACTAGCCGGGTGGGTGAGCAGTTCTTC.

V is TRBV28 and J is TRBJ1-2; 7 positions agree with TRBD1. From germline, CDR1 is MDHEN and CDR2 SYDVKM. Trimming took 5 bases from V and 6 from J; bases not matched to a gene: 15. The CDR3 has 16 amino acids. The CDR3 loop reads CASSPTTGTGRDGYTF. CDR3 nucleotide sequence: TGTGCCAGCAGTCCGACGACAGGGACGGGTAGGGATGGCTACACCTTC.

Note on this clone: Distinct nucleotide sequences in the sample also encode this CDR3. V usage is TRBV18 and J usage is TRBJ1-5, with a tentative D call TRBD1 (5 bases). CDR1 is KGHSH, CDR2 LQKENI, per germline. V lost 1 base, J lost 2 bases, and 9 bases lay in between. This CDR3 has 15 amino acids. This CDR3 reads CASSPLGEGNQPQHF. CDR3 bases: TGTGCCAGCTCACCACTGGGGGAAGGCAATCAGCCCCAGCATTTT.

This rearrangement joins TRBV29-1 to TRBJ2-7; D unresolved. With 7 bases removed from V and 0 bases from J, the gap between germline ends came to 10 bases. Looked up from germline, CDR1 is SQVTM and CDR2 is ANQGSEA. CDR3 size: 12 residues. CDR3 sequence reads: CSAGVTSYEQYF. DNA for the CDR3: TGCAGCGCTGGGGTAACCTCCTACGAGCAGTACTTC.

Details on this clone: Possible read error: a much larger clone is one base away. The rearrangement links TRBV28 to TRBJ2-5, with a weak D call TRBD1 (5 bases). The ends were cut back, 6 bases at V and 0 bases at J, with 11 bases in the middle. The CDR3 is made up of 14 amino acids. CDR1 MDHEN and CDR2 SYDVKM come from the germline V gene. DNA for the CDR3: TGTGCCAGCAGGTTGGGGCAGAACCAAGAGACCCAGTACTTC. It specifies CASRLGQNQETQYF. Together with reference TRBV28 and TRBJ2-5, the CDR3 gives the full variable domain: DVKVTQSSRYLVKRTGEKVFLECVQDMDHENMFWYRQDPGLGLRLIYFSYDVKMKEKGDIPEGYSVSREKKERFSLILESASTNQTSMYLCASRLGQNQETQYFGPGTRLLVL.